This passage covers 20 T cell receptor beta chains from one sample sequenced in a study of blood T cell repertoires in COVID-19. Method: immunoSEQ multiplex PCR; TCRdb's copy keeps in-frame clones and lacks some. The table records some 120,000 clones, 55% to 70% of them present only once. The sequencing sample was made of peripheral blood. These receptors were taken from a woman aged 65 to 85 with acute or convalescent COVID-19.

The sample holds a few counts of this clone. This chain connects TRBV7-6 to TRBJ2-7, with 7 bases identical to TRBD1. The V gene's germline CDR1 is SGHVS and CDR2 FNYEAQ. The CDR3 covers 15 residues. With 1 base clipped from V and 7 bases from J, the junction kept 10 bases outside the gene matches. CDR3 nucleotide sequence: TGTGCCAGCAGCTTAGGGGAAGGGGGCAGAGGGGAGCAGTACTTC. Translated, it gives CASSLGEGGRGEQYF.

This clone has more than one count but fewer than ten. The chain employs TRBV30 and TRBJ1-2; tentatively, D is TRBD1 (6 bases). This CDR3 is built from 13 residues. The V gene lost 0 bases and the J gene lost 8 bases, with 13 bases spanning the gap. Per the germline V gene, CDR1 is GTSNPN and CDR2 is SVGIG (reference sequence). CDR3 in DNA: TGTGCCTGGAGTGTTGACAGGTCGGCCGGCTACACCTTC. This codes for CAWSVDRSAGYTF.

The chain recombines TRBV28 with TRBJ2-7, with D possibly matching TRBD1 (6 bases). The germline V gene encodes CDR1 MDHEN and CDR2 SYDVKM. This CDR3 contains 14 residues. The germline V and J ends were trimmed by 6 bases and 3 bases, with 15 bases remaining between them. The CDR3 spells CASSPRGERYEQYF. The CDR3 DNA reads TGTGCCAGCAGCCCCAGGGGAGAACGCTACGAGCAGTACTTC. The full variable domain, rest sourced from reference TRBV28 and TRBJ2-7, is DVKVTQSSRYLVKRTGEKVFLECVQDMDHENMFWYRQDPGLGLRLIYFSYDVKMKEKGDIPEGYSVSREKKERFSLILESASTNQTSMYLCASSPRGERYEQYFGPGTRLTVT.

V usage is TRBV10-3 and J usage is TRBJ2-7; TRBD2 agrees at 11 bases. CDR1 ENHRY and CDR2 SYGVKD come from the germline V gene. V lost 8 bases and J lost 6; bases outside the gene matches: 3. This CDR3 region has 12 residues. In nucleotides, the CDR3 is TGTGCCATCGGAGGGACTAGCGGCGAGCAGTACTTC. This codes for CAIGGTSGEQYF.

The V call is TRBV7-8, the J call TRBJ2-1; TRBD2 might be the D (5 bases). V gave up 3 bases and J gave up 8 bases, with 8 bases separating them. Germline-derived CDR1 and CDR2 are SGHVS and FQNEAQ. The CDR3 is 12 amino acids. The chain's CDR3 is CASSFGVDEQFF. CDR3 sequence (DNA): TGTGCCAGCAGCTTCGGGGTAGATGAGCAGTTCTTC.

The CDR3 DNA sequence: TGTGCCAGCAGCTTAGTGGGTCAGGGTCGGACTGAAGCTTTCTTT. Translation: CASSLVGQGRTEAFF. The chain couples TRBV7-9 to TRBJ1-1, with D possibly TRBD1 on 5 matching bases. CDR1 and CDR2 from the germline V gene are SEHNR and FQNEAQ (reference sequence). V lost 1 base and J 5 bases, leaving 14 bases between the germline ends. The CDR3 is 15 amino acids. Full variable domain (rest looked up from reference TRBV7-9 and TRBJ1-1): DTGVSQNPRHKITKRGQNVTFRCDPISEHNRLYWYRQTLGQGPEFLTYFQNEAQLEKSRLLSDRFSAERPKGSFSTLEIQRTEQGDSAMYLCASSLVGQGRTEAFFGQGTRLTVV.

The chain is built from TRBV19 and TRBJ2-3; the match to TRBD1 covers 9 bases. The CDR3 spans 15 residues. Germline CDR1 is LNHDA and CDR2 is SQIVND (reference sequence). V was pared by 5 bases and J by 5 bases, with 8 bases of the junction left unmatched. The CDR3 protein is CASSWGDRAIDTQYF. The DNA for the CDR3 is TGTGCCAGTAGTTGGGGGGACAGGGCAATAGATACGCAGTATTTT.

The chain employs TRBV5-5 and TRBJ1-6; the match to TRBD1 covers 7 bases. V trimming: 2 bases; J trimming: 9 bases; junction bases outside the gene matches: 5. Germline CDR1 is SGHKS and CDR2 is YYEKEE (reference sequence). This CDR3 is 14 amino acids long. The CDR3 nucleotides are TGTGCCAGCAGCTTCGACAGGGCGAGTTCACCCCTCCACTTT. It specifies CASSFDRASSPLHF.

This chain joins TRBV10-1 and TRBJ1-6, with a possible D match to TRBD1 (5 bases). Deletions cut 2 bases from V and 6 bases from J, with 11 bases between. Germline loops: CDR1 WNHNN, CDR2 SYGVQD (reference sequence). This CDR3 region has 15 residues. The CDR3 bases are TGCGCCAGCAGTGAGACTACAGGAATTAATTCACCCCTCCACTTT. Translation gives CASSETTGINSPLHF.

The chain has TRBV6-2 or TRBV6-3 and TRBJ2-3; 12 nucleotides line up with TRBD2. The CDR3 totals 16 residues. The junction had 2 bases not matched to a gene; V was cut back by 0 bases and J by 4 bases. Germline CDR1 MNHEY, CDR2 SVGEGT. Here the CDR3 reads CASSYSLAGGPDTQYF. The CDR3 DNA sequence: TGTGCCAGCAGTTACTCGCTAGCGGGGGGGCCAGATACGCAGTATTTT.

The rearrangement joins TRBV6-5 to TRBJ2-1, with TRBD1 matching over 8 bases. V was pared by 6 bases and J by 3 bases, with 7 bases of the junction left unmatched. Germline V gene sequence: CDR1 MNHEY, CDR2 SVGAGI. CDR3 length: 15 residues. The DNA of the CDR3 is TGTGCCAGCAGCCACGGGACAGGATTCTACAATGAGCAGTTCTTC. Translating gives CASSHGTGFYNEQFF.

CDR3 amino acids: CASSLTGRTDTQYF. For the CDR3, the DNA is TGTGCCAGCAGCTTGACGGGTCGAACAGATACGCAGTATTTT. The J gene is TRBJ2-3, the V gene TRBV5-6; D is ambiguous. This CDR3 contains 14 residues. The germline CDR1 and CDR2 sequences are SGHDT and YYEEEE. Trimming took 1 base from V and 3 from J, leaving 9 bases between them.

The chain uses TRBV3-1 (or the pseudogene TRBV3-2) and TRBJ1-2; the D gene is possibly TRBD1 (5 bases). The germline V gene encodes CDR1 LGHDT and CDR2 YNNKEL (reference sequence). This CDR3 is 14 amino acids long. With 6 bases removed from V and 2 bases from J, the gap between germline ends came to 13 bases. The DNA of the CDR3 is TGTGCCAGCAGACCCGGGGGTCGAAACTATGGCTACACCTTC. It is translated as CASRPGGRNYGYTF.

V gene TRBV24-1 combines with J gene TRBJ2-6, with D possibly being TRBD1 (6 bases). The CDR3 has 16 amino acids. The V gene lost 6 bases and the J gene lost 0 bases, with 11 bases spanning the gap. CDR1 is KGHDR, CDR2 SFDVKD, per germline. The CDR3 DNA sequence: TGTGCCACCAGTACTCCAGGGGCCTCTGGGGCCAACGTCCTGACTTTC. Its protein is CATSTPGASGANVLTF.

The chain has TRBV19 and TRBJ2-2; 9 positions agree with TRBD2. Trimming took 5 bases from V and 1 from J; bases not matched to a gene: 8. Germline loops: CDR1 LNHDA, CDR2 SQIVND (reference sequence). CDR3 length: 17 residues. In nucleotides, the CDR3 is TGTGCCAGTAGTGCTTCACGTAGCGGGGGGAACACCGGGGAGCTGTTTTTT. This translates into CASSASRSGGNTGELFF.

The sample holds a few counts of this clone. This chain links TRBV19 with TRBJ2-2, with 9 bases fitting TRBD1. The CDR3 consists of 13 residues. Germline lookup yields CDR1 LNHDA and CDR2 SQIVND (reference sequence). V lost 6 bases, J lost 4 bases, and 0 bases stayed unmatched. The CDR3 loop reads CASRDRGTGELFF. The CDR3 DNA sequence: TGTGCCAGTAGGGACAGGGGCACCGGGGAGCTGTTTTTT.

This chain uses TRBV7-8 with TRBJ2-1; D is perhaps TRBD2 (5 bases). Germline lookup yields CDR1 SGHVS and CDR2 FQNEAQ. The CDR3 runs 15 residues. Trimming shortened V by 4 bases and J by 8 bases, and 18 bases separated the two germline ends. For the CDR3, the DNA is TGTGCCAGCAGCTCAATAGCGCGCGGAGACCATGAGCAGTTCTTC. It translates to CASSSIARGDHEQFF.

This clone has only a few counts. This rearrangement joins TRBV7-2 to TRBJ1-2, with 8 bases matching TRBD1. With V trimmed by 3 bases and J by 2 bases, 2 bases remained unmatched. Germline V gene data show CDR1 as SGHTA and CDR2 as FQGNSA. The CDR3 length is 14 residues. The DNA for the CDR3 is TGTGCCAGCAGCTTTACAGGGGGGAACTATGGCTACACCTTC. It yields the protein CASSFTGGNYGYTF.

The rearrangement uses TRBV9 and TRBJ1-2, with D perhaps matching TRBD1 (6 bases). Germline V gene data show CDR1 as SGDLS and CDR2 as YYNGEE. This CDR3 region has 13 residues. Trimming pared 4 bases from V and 8 bases from J, leaving 15 bases between. CDR3 nucleotides: TGTGCCAGCAGCCCAAACAGGGTGAGCGGCTACACCTTC. This gives the protein CASSPNRVSGYTF.

The sample holds one count of this clone. The rearrangement joins TRBV28 to TRBJ1-1; maybe TRBD1 (6 bases). Trimming stripped 6 bases from V and 2 bases from J, with 13 bases between. The germline CDR1 and CDR2 sequences are MDHEN and SYDVKM. CDR3 size: 14 residues. The CDR3 loop reads CASRLGGGNTEAFF. CDR3 DNA: TGTGCCAGCAGATTGGGAGGGGGAAACACTGAAGCTTTCTTT.